This T cell receptor beta chain derives from a study of T cell responses to AZD1222 COVID-19 vaccine. Study information: Analyses pooled second doses at about 4 or about 12 weeks.

TCRdb keeps only in-frame clones here, not all; method: immunoSEQ multiplex PCR. In the table there are around 120,000 clones, around 92% of which are singletons. Germline loops: CDR1 MNHEY, CDR2 SVGAGI. V was cut by 3 bases and J by 4 bases, with 18 bases left in between. This CDR3 has 16 amino acids. Source: peripheral blood, taken on day 0 of AZD1222 vaccination. The sequence came from an adult in good health. The gene calls are TRBV6-5 and TRBJ1-2; tentative D call: TRBD1 (6 bases). CDR3 bases: TGTGCCAGCAGTTATCTCTCCGGACAGCGACTCTATGGCTACACCTTC. As protein: CASSYLSGQRLYGYTF.